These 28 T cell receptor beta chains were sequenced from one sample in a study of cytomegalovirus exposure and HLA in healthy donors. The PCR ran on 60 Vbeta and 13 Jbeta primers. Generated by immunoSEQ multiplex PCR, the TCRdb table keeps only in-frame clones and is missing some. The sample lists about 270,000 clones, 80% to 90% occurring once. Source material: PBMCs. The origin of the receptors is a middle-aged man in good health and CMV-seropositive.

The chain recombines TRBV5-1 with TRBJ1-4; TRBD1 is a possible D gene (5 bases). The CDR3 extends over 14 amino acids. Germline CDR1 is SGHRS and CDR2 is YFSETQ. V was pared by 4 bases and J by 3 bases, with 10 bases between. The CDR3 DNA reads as TGCGCCAGCAGCCGGACAACCCCTAATGAAAAACTGTTTTTT. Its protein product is CASSRTTPNEKLFF.

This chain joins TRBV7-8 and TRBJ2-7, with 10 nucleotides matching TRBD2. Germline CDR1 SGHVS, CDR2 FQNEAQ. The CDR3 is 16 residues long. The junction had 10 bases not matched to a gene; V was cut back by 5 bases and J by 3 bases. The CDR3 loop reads CASSVFSSGSFYEQYF. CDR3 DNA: TGTGCCAGCAGCGTATTTTCTAGCGGGAGTTTCTACGAGCAGTACTTC.

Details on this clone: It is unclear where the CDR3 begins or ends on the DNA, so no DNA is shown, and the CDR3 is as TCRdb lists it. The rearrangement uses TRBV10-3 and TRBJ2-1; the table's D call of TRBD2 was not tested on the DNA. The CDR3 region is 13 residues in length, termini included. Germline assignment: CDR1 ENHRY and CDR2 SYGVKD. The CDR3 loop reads CAISEFGGGAGIF.

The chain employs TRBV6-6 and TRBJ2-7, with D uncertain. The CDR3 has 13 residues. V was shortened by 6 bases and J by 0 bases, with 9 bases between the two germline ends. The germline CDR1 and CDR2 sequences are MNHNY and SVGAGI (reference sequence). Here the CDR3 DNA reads TGTGCCAGCAGCGATATGGCCTCCTACGAGCAGTACTTC. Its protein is CASSDMASYEQYF.

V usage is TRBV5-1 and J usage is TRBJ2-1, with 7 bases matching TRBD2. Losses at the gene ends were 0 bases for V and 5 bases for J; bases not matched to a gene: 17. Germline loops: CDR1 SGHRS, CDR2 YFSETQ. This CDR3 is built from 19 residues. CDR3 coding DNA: TGCGCCAGCAGCTTGGAGGTGGTCGGATCGCGGGAGCAGAACAATGAGCAGTTCTTC. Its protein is CASSLEVVGSREQNNEQFF.

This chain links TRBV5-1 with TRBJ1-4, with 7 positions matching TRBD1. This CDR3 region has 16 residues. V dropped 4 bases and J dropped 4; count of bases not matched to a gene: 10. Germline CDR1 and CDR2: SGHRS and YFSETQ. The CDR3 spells CASSLAEGQLNEKLFF. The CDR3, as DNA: TGCGCCAGCAGCCTGGCGGAGGGACAGCTTAATGAAAAACTGTTTTTT.

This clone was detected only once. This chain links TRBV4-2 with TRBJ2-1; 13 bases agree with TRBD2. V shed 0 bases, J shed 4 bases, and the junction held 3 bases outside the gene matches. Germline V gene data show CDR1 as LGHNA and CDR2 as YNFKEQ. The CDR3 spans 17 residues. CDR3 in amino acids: CASSQEGGLAGYNEQFF. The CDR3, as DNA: TGTGCCAGCAGCCAAGAAGGGGGACTAGCGGGGTACAATGAGCAGTTCTTC.

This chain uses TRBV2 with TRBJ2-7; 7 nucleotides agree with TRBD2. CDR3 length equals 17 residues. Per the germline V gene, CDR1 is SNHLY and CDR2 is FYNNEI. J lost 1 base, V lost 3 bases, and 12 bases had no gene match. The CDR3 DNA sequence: TGTGCCAGCAGTGATCTAGCGGAGGGGCGGGGGTCCTACGAGCAGTACTTC. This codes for CASSDLAEGRGSYEQYF.

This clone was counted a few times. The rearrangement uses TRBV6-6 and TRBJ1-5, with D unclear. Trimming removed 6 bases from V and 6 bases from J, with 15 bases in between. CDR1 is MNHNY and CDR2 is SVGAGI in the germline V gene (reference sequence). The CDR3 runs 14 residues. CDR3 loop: CASRHPGEAQPQHF. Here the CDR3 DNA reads TGTGCCAGCAGACACCCGGGAGAGGCTCAGCCCCAGCATTTT.

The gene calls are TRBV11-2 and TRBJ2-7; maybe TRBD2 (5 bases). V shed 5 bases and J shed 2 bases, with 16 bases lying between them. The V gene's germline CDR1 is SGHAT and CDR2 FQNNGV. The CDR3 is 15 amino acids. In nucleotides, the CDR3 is TGTGCCAGCAGCGTCTCCGGGGTGGGAACCTACGAGCAGTACTTC. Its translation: CASSVSGVGTYEQYF.

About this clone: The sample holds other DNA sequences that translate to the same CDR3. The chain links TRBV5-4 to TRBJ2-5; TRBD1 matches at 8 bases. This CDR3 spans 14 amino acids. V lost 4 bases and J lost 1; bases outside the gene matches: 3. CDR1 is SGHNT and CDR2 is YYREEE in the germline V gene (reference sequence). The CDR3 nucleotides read TGTGCCAGCAGCCCTGGACAGGGCCAAGAGACCCAGTACTTC. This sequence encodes CASSPGQGQETQYF.

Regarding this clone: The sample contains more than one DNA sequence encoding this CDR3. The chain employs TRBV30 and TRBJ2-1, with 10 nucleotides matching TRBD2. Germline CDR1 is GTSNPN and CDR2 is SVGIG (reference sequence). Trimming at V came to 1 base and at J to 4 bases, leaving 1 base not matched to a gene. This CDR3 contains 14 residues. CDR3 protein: CAWSGLAGYNEQFF. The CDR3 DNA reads TGTGCCTGGAGTGGACTAGCGGGTTACAATGAGCAGTTCTTC.

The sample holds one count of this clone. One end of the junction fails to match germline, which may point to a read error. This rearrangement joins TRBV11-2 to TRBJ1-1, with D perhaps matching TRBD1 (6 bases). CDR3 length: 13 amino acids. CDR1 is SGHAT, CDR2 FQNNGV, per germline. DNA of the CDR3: TGTACCAGCAGCTCAGGGGTTGGGCCTGAAGCTTTCTTT. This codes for CTSSSGVGPEAFF. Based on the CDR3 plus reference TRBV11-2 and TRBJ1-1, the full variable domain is EAGVAQSPRYKIIEKRQSVAFWCNPISGHATLYWYQQILGQGPKLLIQFQNNGVVDDSQLPKDRFSAERLKGVDSTLKIQPAKLEDSAVYLCTSSSGVGPEAFFGQGTRLTVV.

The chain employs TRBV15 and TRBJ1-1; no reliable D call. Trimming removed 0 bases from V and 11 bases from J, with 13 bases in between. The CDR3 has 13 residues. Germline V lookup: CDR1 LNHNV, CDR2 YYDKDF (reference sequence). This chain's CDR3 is CATSRDNVNAAFF. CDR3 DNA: TGTGCCACCAGCAGAGATAATGTTAATGCGGCTTTCTTT.

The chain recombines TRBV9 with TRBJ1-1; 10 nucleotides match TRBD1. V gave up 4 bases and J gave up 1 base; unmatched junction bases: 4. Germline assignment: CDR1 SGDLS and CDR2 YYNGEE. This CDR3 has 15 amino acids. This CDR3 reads CASSPGQGENTEAFF. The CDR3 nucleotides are TGTGCCAGCAGCCCAGGACAGGGGGAGAACACTGAAGCTTTCTTT.

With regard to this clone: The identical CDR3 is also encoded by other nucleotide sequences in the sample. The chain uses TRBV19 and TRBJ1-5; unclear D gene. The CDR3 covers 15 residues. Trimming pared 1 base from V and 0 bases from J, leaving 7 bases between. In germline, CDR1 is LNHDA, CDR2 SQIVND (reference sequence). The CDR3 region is CASSIAVYSNQPQHF. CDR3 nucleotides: TGTGCCAGTAGTATAGCGGTTTATAGCAATCAGCCCCAGCATTTT.

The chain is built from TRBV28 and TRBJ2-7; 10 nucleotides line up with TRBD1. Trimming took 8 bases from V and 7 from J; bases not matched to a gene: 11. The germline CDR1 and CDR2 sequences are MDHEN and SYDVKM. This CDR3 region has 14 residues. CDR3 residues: CASEFDRGQREQYF. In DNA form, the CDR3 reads TGTGCCAGCGAATTTGACAGGGGGCAAAGGGAGCAGTACTTC.

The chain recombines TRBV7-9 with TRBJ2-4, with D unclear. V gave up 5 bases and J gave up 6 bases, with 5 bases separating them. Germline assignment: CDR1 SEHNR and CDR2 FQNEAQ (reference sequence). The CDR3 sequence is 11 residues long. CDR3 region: CASSPRNIQYF. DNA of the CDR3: TGTGCCAGCAGCCCGAGAAACATTCAGTACTTC.

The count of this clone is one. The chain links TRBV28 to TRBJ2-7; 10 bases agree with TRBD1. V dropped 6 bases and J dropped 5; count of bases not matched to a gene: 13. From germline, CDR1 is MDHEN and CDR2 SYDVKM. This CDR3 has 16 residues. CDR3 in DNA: TGTGCCAGCAGCCGGACTCCCGGGACAGGGGTCCACGAGCAGTACTTC. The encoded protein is CASSRTPGTGVHEQYF. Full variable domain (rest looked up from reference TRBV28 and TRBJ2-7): DVKVTQSSRYLVKRTGEKVFLECVQDMDHENMFWYRQDPGLGLRLIYFSYDVKMKEKGDIPEGYSVSREKKERFSLILESASTNQTSMYLCASSRTPGTGVHEQYFGPGTRLTVT.

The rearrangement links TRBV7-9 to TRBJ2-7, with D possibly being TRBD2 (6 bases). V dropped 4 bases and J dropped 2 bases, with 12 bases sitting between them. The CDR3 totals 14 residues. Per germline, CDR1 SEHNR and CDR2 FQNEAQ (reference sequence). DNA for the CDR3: TGTGCCAGCAGCTCCCTAGCGATAGCCTACGAGCAGTACTTC. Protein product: CASSSLAIAYEQYF.

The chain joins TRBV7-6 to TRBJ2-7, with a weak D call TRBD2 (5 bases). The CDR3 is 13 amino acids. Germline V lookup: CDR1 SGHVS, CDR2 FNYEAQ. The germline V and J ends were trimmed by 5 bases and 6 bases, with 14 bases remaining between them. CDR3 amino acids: CASSPTPGSEQYF. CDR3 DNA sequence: TGTGCCAGCAGCCCCACGCCGGGATCCGAGCAGTACTTC.

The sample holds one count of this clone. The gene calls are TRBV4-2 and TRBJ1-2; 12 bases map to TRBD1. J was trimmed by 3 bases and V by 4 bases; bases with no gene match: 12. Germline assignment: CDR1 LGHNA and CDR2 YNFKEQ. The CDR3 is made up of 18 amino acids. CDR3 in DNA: TGTGCCAGCAGCCGCACCTGGGGACAGGGGGCAATTGACTATGGCTACACCTTC. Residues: CASSRTWGQGAIDYGYTF.

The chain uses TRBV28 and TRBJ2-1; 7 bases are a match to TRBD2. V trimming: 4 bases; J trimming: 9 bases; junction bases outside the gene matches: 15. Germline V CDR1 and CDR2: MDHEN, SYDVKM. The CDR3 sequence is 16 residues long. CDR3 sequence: CASSYLVGPTGGEQFF. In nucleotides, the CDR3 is TGTGCCAGCAGTTATCTGGTGGGACCGACGGGGGGTGAGCAGTTCTTC.

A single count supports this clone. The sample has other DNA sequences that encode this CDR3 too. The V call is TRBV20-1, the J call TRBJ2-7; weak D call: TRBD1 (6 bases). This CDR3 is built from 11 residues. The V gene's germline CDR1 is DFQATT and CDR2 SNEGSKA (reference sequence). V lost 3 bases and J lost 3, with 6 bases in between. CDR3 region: CSARDSYEQYF. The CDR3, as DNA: TGCAGTGCTAGGGACAGCTACGAGCAGTACTTC.

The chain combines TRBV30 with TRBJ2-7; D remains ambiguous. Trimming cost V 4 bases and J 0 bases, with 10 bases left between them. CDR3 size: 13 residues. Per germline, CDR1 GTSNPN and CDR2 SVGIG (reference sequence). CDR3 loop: CAWTGPFSYEQYF. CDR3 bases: TGTGCCTGGACTGGCCCCTTCTCCTACGAGCAGTACTTC. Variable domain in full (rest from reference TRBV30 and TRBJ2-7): SQTIHQWPATLVQPVGSPLSLECTVEGTSNPNLYWYRQAAGRGLQLLFYSVGIGQISSEVPQNLSASRPQDRQFILSSKKLLLSDSGFYLCAWTGPFSYEQYFGPGTRLTVT.

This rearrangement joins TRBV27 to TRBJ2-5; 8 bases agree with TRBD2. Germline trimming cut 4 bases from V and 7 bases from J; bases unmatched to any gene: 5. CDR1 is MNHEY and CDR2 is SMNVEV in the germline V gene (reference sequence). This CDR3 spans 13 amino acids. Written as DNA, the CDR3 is TGTGCCAGCAGTTCGTCCGGGGGGGGGACCCAGTACTTC. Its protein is CASSSSGGGTQYF.

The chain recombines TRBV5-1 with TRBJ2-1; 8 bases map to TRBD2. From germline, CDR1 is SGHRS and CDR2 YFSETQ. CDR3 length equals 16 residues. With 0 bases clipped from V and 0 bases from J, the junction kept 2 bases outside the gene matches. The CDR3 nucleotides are TGCGCCAGCAGCTTGGGACTAGCGCCCTCCTACAATGAGCAGTTCTTC. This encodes CASSLGLAPSYNEQFF.

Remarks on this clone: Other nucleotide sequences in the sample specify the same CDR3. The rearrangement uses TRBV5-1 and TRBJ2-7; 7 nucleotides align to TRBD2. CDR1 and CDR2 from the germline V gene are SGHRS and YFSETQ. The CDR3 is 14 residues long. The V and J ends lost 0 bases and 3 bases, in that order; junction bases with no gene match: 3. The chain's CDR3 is CASSLGGGSYEQYF. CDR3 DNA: TGCGCCAGCAGCTTGGGGGGGGGAAGCTACGAGCAGTACTTC.